This TCR beta chain originates from a study of identical twins. TCRdb independently ran MiXCR on the 5' RACE reads; one entry per CDR3 protein. The table records 1,800,000 or so distinct CDR3 sequences, about 32% of them present only once. The germline V gene has CDR1 MNHNS and CDR2 SASEGT. V was shortened by 4 bases and J by 1 base, with 10 bases between the two germline ends. This CDR3 comprises 14 residues. This clonotype was seen a handful of times. Its antigen is undetermined. General study points: It was cross-sectional statistical analysis, not following the same donors, that the conclusions relied on.

Sequencing input: cord blood. V gene TRBV6-1 combines with J gene TRBJ1-2; D is possibly TRBD1 (5 bases). The source of this sequence is a newborn girl in good health. The CDR3 nucleotides are TGTGCCAGCAGTGGGGACGGACTTAACTATGGCTACACCTTC. Translated, it gives CASSGDGLNYGYTF.